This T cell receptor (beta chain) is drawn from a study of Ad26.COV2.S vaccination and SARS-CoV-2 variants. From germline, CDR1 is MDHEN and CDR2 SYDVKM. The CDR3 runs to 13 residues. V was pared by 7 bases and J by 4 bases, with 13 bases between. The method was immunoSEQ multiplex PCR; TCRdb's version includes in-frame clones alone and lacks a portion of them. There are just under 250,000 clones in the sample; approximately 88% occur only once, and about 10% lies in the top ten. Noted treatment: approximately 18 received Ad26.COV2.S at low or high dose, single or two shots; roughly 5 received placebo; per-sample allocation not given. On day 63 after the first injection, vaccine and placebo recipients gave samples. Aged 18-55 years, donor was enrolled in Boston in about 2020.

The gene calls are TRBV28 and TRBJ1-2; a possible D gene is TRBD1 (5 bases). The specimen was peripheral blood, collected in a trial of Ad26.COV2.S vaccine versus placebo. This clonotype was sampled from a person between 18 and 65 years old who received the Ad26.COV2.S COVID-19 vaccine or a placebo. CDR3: CASNGQGIYGYTF. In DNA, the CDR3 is TGTGCCAGCAACGGGCAGGGTATCTATGGCTACACCTTC.